Listed below are T cell receptor beta chains from one sample, sequenced in a study of shared clonotypes between healthy human individuals. The method was immunoSEQ multiplex PCR; TCRdb's version includes in-frame clones alone and lacks a portion of them. The sample yields fewer than 600,000 clones, just over 75% seen once. Sequenced: PBMCs. The source of these receptors is a woman in her thirties or forties in good health. Some clones in this sample may be carry-over from other donors' samples. Both conserved end residues are part of each CDR3. D genes are given only for firm matches. Size tells how often a clone was seen (once, few, many) or the class of an expanded clone, and some rows leave it out.

TRBV5-5	NA	NA	TRBJ2-7	CASSPRTKTYEQYF	TGTGCCAGCAGCCCCCGGACGAAAACCTACGAGCAGTACTTC
TRBV11-2	NA	NA	TRBJ2-1	CASSSARHNEQFF	TGTGCCAGCAGCTCAGCTAGACACAATGAGCAGTTCTTC
TRBV14	NA	NA	TRBJ1-2	CASSQEVGEESYGYTF	TGTGCCAGCAGCCAAGAGGTAGGGGAGGAGAGCTATGGCTACACCTTC
TRBV5-1	TRBD1	NA	TRBJ1-2	CASKRTGGGDYGYTF	TGCGCCAGCAAAAGGACAGGGGGAGGGGACTATGGCTACACCTTC
TRBV11-2	TRBD2	few	TRBJ2-2	CASSFSASGRVIGELFF	TGTGCCAGCAGCTTCTCGGCCAGCGGGAGGGTTATCGGGGAGCTGTTTTTT
TRBV6-5	TRBD2	NA	TRBJ2-1	CASIPGLAFLNEQFF	TGTGCCAGCATTCCGGGACTAGCGTTTCTCAATGAGCAGTTCTTC
TRBV30	NA	many	TRBJ2-2	CAWSEGADRTGELFF	TGTGCCTGGAGCGAAGGGGCCGATAGGACCGGGGAGCTGTTTTTT
TRBV4-1	TRBD2	NA	TRBJ2-7	CASSQALRASGSNEQYF	TGCGCCAGCAGCCAAGCCCTCAGGGCTAGCGGGAGTAACGAGCAGTACTTC
TRBV5-1	TRBD2	NA	TRBJ2-2	CASRVLAATNTGELFF	TGCGCCAGCAGGGTACTAGCGGCCACGAACACCGGGGAGCTGTTTTTT
TRBV5-1	TRBD1	few	TRBJ2-7	CASSTPGQGYEQYF	TGCGCCAGCAGCACTCCGGGACAGGGGTACGAGCAGTACTTC
TRBV4-1	NA	NA	TRBJ2-7	CASSQAPSGRGPYEQYF	TGCGCCAGCAGCCAAGCCCCATCCGGGCGGGGCCCCTACGAGCAGTACTTC
TRBV5-1	TRBD2	NA	TRBJ2-7	CASSLEGEREVEQYF	TGCGCCAGCAGCTTGGAGGGAGAGCGGGAGGTCGAGCAGTACTTC
TRBV9	TRBD2	NA	TRBJ2-7	CASSSRASGSSYEQYF	TGTGCCAGCAGCTCCCGCGCTAGCGGAAGTTCCTACGAGCAGTACTTC
TRBV18	NA	NA	TRBJ1-4	CASSRTLATNEKLFF	TGTGCCAGCTCACGGACCTTAGCAACTAATGAAAAACTGTTTTTT
TRBV19	NA	few	TRBJ1-2	CASSGAPGGYGYTF	TGTGCCAGTAGCGGGGCCCCGGGAGGCTATGGCTACACCTTC
TRBV15	NA	once	TRBJ1-5	CATSPTGQIGQPQHF	TGTGCCACCAGCCCCACCGGACAAATTGGTCAGCCCCAGCATTTT
TRBV6-6	NA	NA	TRBJ1-1	CASRSPGNTEAFF	TGTGCCAGCAGATCCCCGGGGAACACTGAAGCTTTCTTT
TRBV5-1	TRBD2	NA	TRBJ2-1	CASSLSGRVNEQFF	TGCGCCAGCAGCCTTAGCGGGAGGGTTAATGAGCAGTTCTTC
TRBV30	TRBD2	NA	TRBJ2-3	CAWSARGSGGTTDTQYF	TGTGCCTGGAGTGCACGGGGAAGCGGGGGGACCACAGATACGCAGTATTTT
TRBV7-2	NA	NA	TRBJ1-3	CASSLVVSSGNTIYF	TGTGCCAGCAGCTTAGTGGTCAGCTCTGGAAACACCATATATTTT
TRBV5-1	TRBD1	NA	TRBJ2-2	CASSLRQGAGGELFF	TGCGCCAGCAGCTTGAGGCAGGGGGCTGGCGGGGAGCTGTTTTTT
TRBV6-4	NA	NA	TRBJ1-5	CASSDGYNQPQHF	TGTGCCAGCAGTGACGGATACAATCAGCCCCAGCATTTT
TRBV7-2	NA	once	TRBJ2-3	CASSLGGFPDTQYF	TGTGCCAGCAGCTTAGGGGGGTTTCCAGATACGCAGTATTTT
TRBV20-1	NA	once	TRBJ1-2	CSARGYGYTF	TGCAGTGCTAGGGGGTATGGCTACACCTTC
TRBV19	NA	NA	TRBJ2-7	CASSTRGGWPYEQYF	TGTGCCAGTAGCACCCGTGGGGGCTGGCCATACGAGCAGTACTTC
TRBV7-8	TRBD1	once	TRBJ1-1	CASSKPNIRGHGNTEAFF	TGTGCCAGCAGCAAACCAAATATCAGGGGGCATGGGAACACTGAAGCTTTCTTT
TRBV7-9	NA	NA	TRBJ2-5	CASSRGGVQETQYF	TGTGCCAGCAGCCGAGGGGGGGTCCAAGAGACCCAGTACTTC
TRBV6-6	TRBD1	once	TRBJ1-5	CASSYGTGGDQPQHF	TGTGCCAGCAGTTACGGGACAGGGGGCGATCAGCCCCAGCATTTT
TRBV30	NA	NA	TRBJ1-1	CAWSKQAEAFF	TGTGCCTGGAGCAAACAGGCTGAAGCTTTCTTT
TRBV9	TRBD2	NA	TRBJ2-3	CASSYTGGGITDTQYF	TGTGCCAGCAGCTATACGGGCGGGGGGATCACAGATACGCAGTATTTT
TRBV15	TRBD1	NA	TRBJ1-3	CATSRDRTGPGNTIYF	TGTGCCACCAGCAGAGACCGGACAGGTCCTGGAAACACCATATATTTT
TRBV11-2	TRBD2	few	TRBJ2-1	CASSRTGLVYNEQFF	TGTGCCAGCAGCCGAACCGGACTAGTCTACAATGAGCAGTTCTTC
TRBV6-1	TRBD1	NA	TRBJ1-2	CASIPRTGLRYGYTF	TGTGCCAGCATTCCGAGGACAGGTCTTCGCTATGGCTACACCTTC
TRBV6-5	TRBD1	NA	TRBJ1-5	CASSPRGGRPQHF	TGTGCCAGCAGCCCCAGGGGGGGGAGACCCCAGCATTTT
TRBV27	NA	once	TRBJ1-1	CASSLPGDTEAFF	TGTGCCAGCAGTTTACCCGGGGACACTGAAGCTTTCTTT
TRBV28	NA	NA	TRBJ1-4	CASRPRVSTNEKLFF	TGTGCCAGCAGACCCAGGGTTTCAACTAATGAAAAACTGTTCTTT
TRBV7-9	TRBD1	few	TRBJ1-1	CASSPQGASTEAFF	TGTGCCAGCAGCCCCCAGGGGGCTAGTACTGAAGCTTTCTTT
TRBV5-1	NA	once	TRBJ2-5	CASSLHPKETQYF	TGCGCCAGCAGCTTACATCCAAAAGAGACCCAGTACTTC
TRBV7-7	NA	few	TRBJ2-7	CASSFNAAPAYEQYF	TGTGCTAGCAGCTTCAACGCCGCCCCAGCTTACGAGCAGTACTTC
TRBV7-2	NA	NA	TRBJ2-7	CASSFSRSPAQQYF	TGTGCCAGCAGCTTTTCCCGCTCTCCCGCCCAGCAGTACTTC
TRBV28	TRBD2	NA	TRBJ2-3	CASRGSGSLSTDTQYF	TGTGCCAGCAGGGGGAGCGGGAGCCTAAGCACAGATACGCAGTATTTT
TRBV7-3	TRBD2	NA	TRBJ2-1	CASSPSGLDNNEQFF	TGTGCCAGCAGTCCATCGGGACTAGATAACAATGAGCAGTTCTTC
TRBV15	TRBD1	few	TRBJ1-4	CATSRGGGTGGYEKLFF	TGTGCCACCAGCAGAGGAGGGGGGACAGGGGGATATGAAAAACTGTTTTTT
TRBV29-1	NA	NA	TRBJ2-1	CSVEDDREVGNEQFF	TGCAGCGTTGAAGATGACAGGGAGGTCGGCAATGAGCAGTTCTTC
TRBV5-1	NA	NA	TRBJ2-3	CASSLTAATDTQYF	TGCGCCAGCAGCTTGACGGCAGCCACAGATACGCAGTATTTT
TRBV7-2	TRBD2	NA	TRBJ2-1	CASRPLAGVNNEQFF	TGTGCCAGCAGGCCACTAGCGGGAGTGAACAATGAGCAGTTCTTC
TRBV7-3	TRBD2	NA	TRBJ2-1	CASSLSFTSGNEQFF	TGTGCCAGCAGCTTAAGCTTTACTAGCGGCAATGAGCAGTTCTTC
TRBV15	NA	NA	TRBJ1-2	CATSKDPIANYGYTF	TGTGCCACCAGCAAAGATCCTATAGCTAACTATGGCTACACCTTC
TRBV7-9	NA	NA	TRBJ1-5	CASSPGRGSQPQHF	TGTGCCAGCAGCCCAGGACGGGGCAGTCAGCCCCAGCATTTT